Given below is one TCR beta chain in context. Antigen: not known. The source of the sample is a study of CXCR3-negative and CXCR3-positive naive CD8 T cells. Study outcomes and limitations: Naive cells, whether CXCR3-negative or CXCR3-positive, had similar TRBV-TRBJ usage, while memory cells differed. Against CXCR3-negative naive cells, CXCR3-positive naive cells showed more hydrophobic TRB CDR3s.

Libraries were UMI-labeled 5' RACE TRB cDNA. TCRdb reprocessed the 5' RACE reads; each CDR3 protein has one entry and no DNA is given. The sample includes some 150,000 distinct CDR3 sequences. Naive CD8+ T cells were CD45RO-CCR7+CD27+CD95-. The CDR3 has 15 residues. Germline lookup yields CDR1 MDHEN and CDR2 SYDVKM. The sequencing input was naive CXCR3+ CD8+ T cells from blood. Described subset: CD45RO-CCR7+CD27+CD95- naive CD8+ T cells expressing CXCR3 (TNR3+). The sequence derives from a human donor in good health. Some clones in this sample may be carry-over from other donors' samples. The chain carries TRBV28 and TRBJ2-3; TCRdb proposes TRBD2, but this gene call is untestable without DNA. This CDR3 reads CASSIGEDGTDTQYF. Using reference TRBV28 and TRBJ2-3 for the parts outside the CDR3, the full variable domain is DVKVTQSSRYLVKRTGEKVFLECVQDMDHENMFWYRQDPGLGLRLIYFSYDVKMKEKGDIPEGYSVSREKKERFSLILESASTNQTSMYLCASSIGEDGTDTQYFGPGTRLTVL.